The 9 T cell receptor beta chains below were found in one sample sequenced in a study of regulatory T cells in long-lasting Graves disease. Through Arm-PCR of CDR3 regions and iRepertoire HTBI primers, TCR beta libraries were built. MiXCR, run by TCRdb on the multiplex PCR reads, gives a single entry per CDR3 protein. This sample has 400,000 to 500,000 distinct CDR3 sequences, with just under 15% found just once. The time point is: newly diagnosed GD, antithyroid drugs for less than 3 months. PBMC RNA was the source of the TCR library. The sample was also reused in another study, on T cells in Graves' hyperthyroidism and ophthalmopathy.

The sample consisted of peripheral blood mononuclear cells (PBMCs), taken at new diagnosis, from a patient treated with antithyroid drugs. These receptors came from a woman aged 30 to 39 with Graves disease.

This chain links TRBV14 with TRBJ1-1, with no clear D. CDR1 and CDR2 (germline): SGHDN, FVKESK. V lost 3 bases, J lost 10 bases, and 15 bases lay in between. The CDR3 spans 13 residues. The CDR3 bases are TGTGCCAGCAGCCATCCCCCTCGTTTAGCAGCTTTCTTT. It is translated as CASSHPPRLAAFF.

This clonotype has ten or more counts. This chain connects TRBV5-1 to TRBJ2-1; 7 bases line up with TRBD2. The V and J ends lost 7 bases and 3 bases, in that order; junction bases with no gene match: 10. The CDR3 consists of 15 residues. Germline lookup yields CDR1 SGHRS and CDR2 YFSETQ. The CDR3 reads CASSHLLADYNEQFF. DNA of the CDR3: TGCGCCAGCTCACACCTTCTAGCGGACTACAATGAGCAGTTCTTC.

This clonotype has at least ten counts. The chain uses TRBV7-8 and TRBJ2-3; D may correspond to TRBD1 or TRBD2 (5 bases each). The CDR3 consists of 14 residues. Looked up from germline, CDR1 is SGHVS and CDR2 is FQNEAQ. Trimming removed 2 bases from V and 1 base from J, with 7 bases in between. Here the CDR3 DNA reads TGTGCCAGCAGCTTACTGGGGGGCACAGATACGCAGTATTTT. Translation: CASSLLGGTDTQYF.

This clonotype was detected ten times or more. The rearrangement joins TRBV12-5 to TRBJ1-5; unclear D gene. CDR1 is LGHNT and CDR2 is FRNRAP in the germline V gene. Trimming stripped 6 bases from V and 6 bases from J, with 6 bases between. The CDR3 spans 11 residues. CDR3 sequence reads: CASGLRQPQHF. The CDR3 DNA reads TGTGCTAGTGGCCTCCGTCAGCCCCAGCATTTT. Full variable domain (remainder filled in from reference TRBV12-5 and TRBJ1-5): DARVTQTPRHKVTEMGQEVTMRCQPILGHNTVFWYRQTMMQGLELLAYFRNRAPLDDSGMPKDRFSAEMPDATLATLKIQPSEPRDSAVYFCASGLRQPQHFGDGTRLSIL.

This clonotype was seen at least ten times. J is TRBJ1-1 and V is TRBV12-3 or TRBV12-4; TRBD1 is a possible D gene (5 bases). The CDR3 contains 12 residues. Deletions cut 4 bases from V and 9 bases from J, with 12 bases between. CDR3 bases: TGTGCCAGCAGTTGGGACGTAAGAAAAGCTTTCTTT. This codes for CASSWDVRKAFF.

This clonotype was found many times. The chain is built from TRBV9 and TRBJ2-5; TRBD2 aligns across 9 bases. V trimming: 4 bases; J trimming: 5 bases; junction bases outside the gene matches: 12. Germline V CDR1 and CDR2: SGDLS, YYNGEE. The CDR3 loop spans 16 amino acids. For the CDR3, the DNA is TGTGCCAGCAGCCAAGGGGGCGGGAGGGCCGTGGAGACCCAGTACTTC. This codes for CASSQGGGRAVETQYF.

This clonotype was seen once. The J gene is TRBJ1-2, the V gene TRBV6-1, with a tentative D call TRBD1 (5 bases). V was shortened by 6 bases and J by 2 bases, with 13 bases between the two germline ends. Germline loops: CDR1 MNHNS, CDR2 SASEGT. The CDR3 sequence is 14 residues long. CDR3 region: CASRGWGMNYGYTF. The CDR3 coding sequence is TGTGCCAGCAGGGGGTGGGGGATGAACTATGGCTACACCTTC.

At least ten counts were recorded for this clonotype. J is TRBJ2-7 and V is TRBV5-1, with D possibly matching TRBD2 (6 bases). The V gene's germline CDR1 is SGHRS and CDR2 YFSETQ. Trimming cost V 0 bases and J 0 bases, with 10 bases left between them. This CDR3 comprises 15 residues. In nucleotides, the CDR3 is TGCGCCAGCAGCTTGGGGGACTGGAGCTCCTACGAGCAGTACTTC. This translates into CASSLGDWSSYEQYF.

This clonotype was found many times. V usage is TRBV9 and J usage is TRBJ2-2, with D unclear. With 0 bases removed from V and 7 bases from J, the gap between germline ends came to 4 bases. Germline lookup yields CDR1 SGDLS and CDR2 YYNGEE. The CDR3 totals 12 residues. CDR3 loop: CASSVAGGELFF. The CDR3 region has the DNA TGTGCCAGCAGCGTAGCGGGCGGGGAGCTGTTTTTT. Full variable domain (remainder filled in from reference TRBV9 and TRBJ2-2): DSGVTQTPKHLITATGQRVTLRCSPRSGDLSVYWYQQSLDQGLQFLIQYYNGEERAKGNILERFSAQQFPDLHSELNLSSLELGDSALYFCASSVAGGELFFGEGSRLTVL.